The clone carrying this T cell receptor (beta chain) has more than one count but fewer than ten. This entry comes from a study of T cells in Graves' hyperthyroidism and ophthalmopathy. Researchers barred patients who had uncontrolled infection, other autoimmune disease, pregnancy or lactation. Template material for amplifying TCR beta CDR3 regions consisted of RNA transcripts. First-round RT-PCR targeting the TCR CDR3 was performed with the HTBI primer set. One entry per CDR3 protein, called by TCRdb with MiXCR from the multiplex PCR reads. The sample lists hundreds of thousands of distinct CDR3 sequences; over 12% were seen once. The CDR3 loop spans 13 amino acids. The germline CDR1 and CDR2 sequences are MNHEY and SVGAGI. Trimming removed 4 bases at V and 7 bases at J, with 11 bases between.

The TCR was taken from a man between 18 and 29 years old with Graves' ophthalmopathy. The sample was blood. The chain uses TRBV6-5 and TRBJ1-5; D not resolved. CDR3 in amino acids: CASSSLAQQPQHF. CDR3 bases: TGTGCCAGCAGTTCTCTAGCTCAACAGCCCCAGCATTTT.